A selection of T cell receptor beta chains follows, all from one sample in a study of cytomegalovirus exposure and HLA in healthy donors. Profiling relied on immunoSEQ multiplex PCR, and the TCRdb table lists in-frame clones only, not all of them. Counted here are about 82,000 clones, 85% to 95% occurring once; the ten biggest clones make up over 0.65%. Sequenced material: PBMCs. These TCRs come from a man between 18 and 35 years old in good health and CMV-seronegative. CDR3s leave out the opening cysteine and the closing phenylalanine or tryptophan. Each record gives: V gene, CDR3 protein.

>TRBV15
ATSPPQGNYEQY
>TRBV6-6
ASSQFNWALETQY
>TRBV5-1
ASSFGQLNTEAF
>TRBV11-3
ASRTGGYEQY
>TRBV4-2
ASSQMGQGFYEQY
>TRBV28
ASSQGQGGYGYT
>TRBV29-1
SVEIPGVFSPYEQY
>TRBV29-1
SVRANYGYT
>TRBV11-2
ASSRTGGAQETQY
>TRBV10-3
AIRSYEGYEQY
>TRBV27
ASSLSQGAGTTEAF
>TRBV4-1
ASSQAGAYEQY
>TRBV28
ASTPPGASGNTIY
>TRBV7-9
ASSLVDFGPGGNTIY
>TRBV15
ATSSSMNTEAF
>TRBV6-5
ASSRDRGNTIY
>TRBV27
ASSFGGYSSYEQY
>TRBV4-1
ASQSSPADSGANVLT
>TRBV7-6
ASSFTYGTSDNEQF
>TRBV5-1
ATGTGQASYNEQF
>TRBV11-2
ASSTVAGAPRDTQY
>TRBV9
ASSHDRGGPDTQY
>TRBV7-8
ASSLEDATNEKLF
>TRBV10-3
AISELAGLVAEQF
>TRBV30
AWSVAHEQF
>TRBV18
ASASGGTEAF
>TRBV7-7
ASSPWTGEAGELF
>TRBV4-1
ASSQEGSSGGAQTGELF
>TRBV11-3
ASSPRRGREETQY
>TRBV7-9
ASSLGGDTEAF
>TRBV7-9
ASSLGSYEQY
>TRBV30
AWNGVRYGYT
>TRBV6-5
ASSYQGGYGYT
>TRBV27
ASRSLQGKARTDTQY
>TRBV19
ASSIQQGVEAF
>TRBV7-9
ASSLAPVANEKLF
>TRBV10-3
ASRTAYSGNTIY
>TRBV13
ASSATSGTSGPYEQY
>TRBV6-1
ASSEEYRNNEQF
>TRBV5-5
ASSLPGPSGNTIY
>TRBV29-1
SVVWRDGYNEQF
>TRBV2
ASSAALFPKNTEAF
>TRBV28
ASRWDSDQPQH
>TRBV11-3
ASRDTGGNEAF
>TRBV5-6
ASSLGQGTNEKLF